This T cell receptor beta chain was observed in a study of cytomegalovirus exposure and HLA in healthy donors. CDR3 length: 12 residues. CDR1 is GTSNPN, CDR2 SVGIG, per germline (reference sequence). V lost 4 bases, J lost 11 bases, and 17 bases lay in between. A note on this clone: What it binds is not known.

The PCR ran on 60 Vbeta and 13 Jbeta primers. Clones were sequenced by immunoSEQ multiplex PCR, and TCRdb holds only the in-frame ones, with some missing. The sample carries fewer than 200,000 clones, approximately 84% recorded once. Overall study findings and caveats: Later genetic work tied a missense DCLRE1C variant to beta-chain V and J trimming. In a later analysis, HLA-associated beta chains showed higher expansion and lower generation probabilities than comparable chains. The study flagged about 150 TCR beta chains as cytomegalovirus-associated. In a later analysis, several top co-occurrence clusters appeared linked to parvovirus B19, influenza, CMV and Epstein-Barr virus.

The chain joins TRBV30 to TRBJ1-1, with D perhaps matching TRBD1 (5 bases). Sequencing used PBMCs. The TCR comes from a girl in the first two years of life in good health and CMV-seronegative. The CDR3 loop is CAWMDKGRFAFF. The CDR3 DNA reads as TGTGCCTGGATGGATAAGGGGCGCTTCGCTTTCTTT.